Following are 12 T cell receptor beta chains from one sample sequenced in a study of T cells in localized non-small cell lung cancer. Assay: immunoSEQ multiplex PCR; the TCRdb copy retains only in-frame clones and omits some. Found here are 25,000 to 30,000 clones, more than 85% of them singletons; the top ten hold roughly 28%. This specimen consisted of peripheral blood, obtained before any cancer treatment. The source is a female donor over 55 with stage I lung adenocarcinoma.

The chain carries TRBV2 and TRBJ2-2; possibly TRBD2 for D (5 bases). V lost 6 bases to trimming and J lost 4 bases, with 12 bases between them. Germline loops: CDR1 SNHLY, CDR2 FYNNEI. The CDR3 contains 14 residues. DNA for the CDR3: TGTGCCAGCAGACGGGATTTGAGCACCGGGGAGCTGTTTTTT. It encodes CASRRDLSTGELFF.

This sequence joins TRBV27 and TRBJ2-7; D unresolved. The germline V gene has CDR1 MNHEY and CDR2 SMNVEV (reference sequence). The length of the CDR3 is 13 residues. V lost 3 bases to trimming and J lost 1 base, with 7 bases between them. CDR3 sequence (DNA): TGTGCCAGCAGTTTCCAAGCGTCCTACGAGCAGTACTTC. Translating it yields CASSFQASYEQYF.

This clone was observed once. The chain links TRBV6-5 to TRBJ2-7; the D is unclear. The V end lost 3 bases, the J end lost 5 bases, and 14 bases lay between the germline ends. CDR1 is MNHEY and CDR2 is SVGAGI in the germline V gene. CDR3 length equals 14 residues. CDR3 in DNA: TGTGCCAGCAGTTATACTGGGCGAGTCCACGAGCAGTACTTC. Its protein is CASSYTGRVHEQYF.

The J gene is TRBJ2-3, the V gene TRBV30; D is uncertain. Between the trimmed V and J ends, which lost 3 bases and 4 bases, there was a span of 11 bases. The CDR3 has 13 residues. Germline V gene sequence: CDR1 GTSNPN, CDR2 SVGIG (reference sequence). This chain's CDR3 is CAWSVGFADTQYF. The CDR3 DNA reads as TGTGCCTGGAGCGTAGGTTTCGCAGATACGCAGTATTTT.

The CDR3 DNA follows: TGTGCCAGCACCGAAGGGATTTTGAACACTGAAGCTTTCTTT. As protein: CASTEGILNTEAFF. V and J are TRBV2 and TRBJ1-1; D unclear. This CDR3 has 14 residues. Germline assignment: CDR1 SNHLY and CDR2 FYNNEI. Trimming removed 7 bases from V and 0 bases from J, with 12 bases in between. The full variable domain, rest sourced from reference TRBV2 and TRBJ1-1, is EPEVTQTPSHQVTQMGQEVILRCVPISNHLYFYWYRQILGQKVEFLVSFYNNEISEKSEIFDDQFSVERPDGSNFTLKIRSTKLEDSAMYFCASTEGILNTEAFFGQGTRLTVV.

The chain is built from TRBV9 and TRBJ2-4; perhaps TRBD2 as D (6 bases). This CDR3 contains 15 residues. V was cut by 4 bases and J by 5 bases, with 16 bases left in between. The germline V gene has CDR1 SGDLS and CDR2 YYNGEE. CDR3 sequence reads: CASSLSSGVENIQYF. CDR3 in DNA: TGTGCCAGCAGCCTTAGTTCGGGAGTAGAAAACATTCAGTACTTC. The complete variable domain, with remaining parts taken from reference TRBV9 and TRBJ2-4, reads DSGVTQTPKHLITATGQRVTLRCSPRSGDLSVYWYQQSLDQGLQFLIQYYNGEERAKGNILERFSAQQFPDLHSELNLSSLELGDSALYFCASSLSSGVENIQYFGAGTRLSVL.

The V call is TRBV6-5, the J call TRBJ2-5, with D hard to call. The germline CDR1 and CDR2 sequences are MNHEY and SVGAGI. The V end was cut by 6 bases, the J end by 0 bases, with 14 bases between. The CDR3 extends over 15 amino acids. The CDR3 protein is CASSRQNSDQETQYF. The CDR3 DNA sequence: TGTGCCAGCAGCCGCCAAAACAGTGACCAAGAGACCCAGTACTTC.

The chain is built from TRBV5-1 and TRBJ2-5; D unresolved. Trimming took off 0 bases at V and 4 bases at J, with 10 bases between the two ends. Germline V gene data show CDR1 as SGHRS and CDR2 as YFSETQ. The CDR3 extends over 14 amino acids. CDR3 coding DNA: TGCGCCAGCAGCTTGGCCGGCCAGGCAGAGACCCAGTACTTC. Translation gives CASSLAGQAETQYF.

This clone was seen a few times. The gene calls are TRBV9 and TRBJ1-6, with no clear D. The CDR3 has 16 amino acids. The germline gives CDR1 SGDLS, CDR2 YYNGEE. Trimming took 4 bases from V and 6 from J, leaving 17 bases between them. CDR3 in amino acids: CASSRAPALINSPLHF. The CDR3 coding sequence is TGTGCCAGCAGCCGCGCCCCGGCCCTAATTAATTCACCCCTCCACTTT.

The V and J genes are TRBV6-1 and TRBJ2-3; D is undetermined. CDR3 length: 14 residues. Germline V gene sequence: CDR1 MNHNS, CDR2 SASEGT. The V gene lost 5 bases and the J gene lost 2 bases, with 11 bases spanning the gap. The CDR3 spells CASSLKHYTDTQYF. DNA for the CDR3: TGTGCCAGCAGTCTCAAACACTACACAGATACGCAGTATTTT.

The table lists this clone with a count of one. Written as DNA, the CDR3 is TGTGCCAGCAGCGGGGGACAGGGGGCCGGTGAAGCTTTCTTT. Translation gives CASSGGQGAGEAFF. The rearrangement joins TRBV9 to TRBJ1-1; TRBD1 aligns across 12 bases. CDR3 length equals 14 residues. Trimming cost V 3 bases and J 7 bases; bases outside gene matches: 4. Germline loops: CDR1 SGDLS, CDR2 YYNGEE.

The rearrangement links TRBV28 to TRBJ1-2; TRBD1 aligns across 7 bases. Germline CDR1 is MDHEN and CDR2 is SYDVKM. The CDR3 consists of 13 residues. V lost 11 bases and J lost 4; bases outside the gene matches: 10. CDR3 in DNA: TGTGCCGCAAAGACAGGGCTCGCCTATGGCTACACCTTC. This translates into CAAKTGLAYGYTF.